Presented here are 20 T cell receptor beta chains from one specimen sequenced in a study of tumor-infiltrating lymphocytes in primary liver carcinoma. A primer matching the constant region was used to make TCR beta cDNA from approximately 0.45 ug of total RNA. Construction of TCR beta libraries relied on three successive nested multiplex PCR rounds employing slightly modified ARM-PCR. Investigators reported that the first two PCR rounds, at roughly 10 cycles each, used TRBV1-TRBV30 forward primers with a C-beta reverse primer. TCRdb fed the multiplex PCR reads into MiXCR, producing one record per CDR3 protein. Among 300,000 to 400,000 distinct CDR3 sequences listed, about 61% were seen once. Germline DNA was also extracted, and blood RNA derived from unsorted whole blood. Material for sequencing was peripheral blood. These receptors all come from a man aged 35-49 years with primary liver carcinoma and hepatitis B virus infection.

In the case of this clonotype: This may be a read error: a much more frequent sequence differs by one nucleotide. This sequence joins TRBV29-1 and TRBJ1-2; 8 bases are shared with TRBD1. The germline CDR1 and CDR2 sequences are SQVTM and ANQGSEA. The CDR3 has 15 amino acids. The DNA for the CDR3 is TGCAGCGTTGAATCCCAGGGGGCAGTCGGTTATGGCTACAGCTTC. Amino acids: CSVESQGAVGYGYSF.

This clonotype was found once. One end of the junction is discordant with germline, which a read error may explain. The chain couples TRBV6-6 to TRBJ1-1, with TRBD1 identical over 7 bases. The CDR3 runs to 13 residues. Germline CDR1 is MNHNY and CDR2 is SVGAGI (reference sequence). CDR3 sequence reads: CTSSYRGGTEAFF. CDR3 bases: TGTACCAGCAGTTACAGGGGTGGGACTGAAGCTTTCTTT.

The rearrangement links TRBV10-2 to TRBJ1-4; 8 positions match TRBD1. The CDR3 runs 14 residues. The V gene's germline CDR1 is WSHSY and CDR2 SAAADI. With 3 bases clipped from V and 10 bases from J, the junction kept 7 bases outside the gene matches. This CDR3 reads CASSDGQGSGKLFF. The CDR3 bases are TGCGCCAGCAGTGACGGACAGGGTAGTGGAAAACTGTTTTTT.

This clonotype appeared many times. The chain employs TRBV6-5 and TRBJ2-7; tentative D call: TRBD1 (6 bases). CDR1 and CDR2 (germline): MNHEY, SVGAGI. V dropped 5 bases and J dropped 3 bases, with 23 bases sitting between them. The CDR3 extends over 17 amino acids. CDR3 protein: CASSPIRGTRIHYEQYF. DNA for the CDR3: TGTGCCAGCAGTCCCATTAGAGGGACAAGGATCCACTACGAGCAGTACTTC.

Turning to this clonotype: The junction and the germline gene differ at one end; a read error may be behind it. The chain couples TRBV11-2 to TRBJ1-2; D unclear. This CDR3 has 13 residues. Germline V gives CDR1 SGHAT, CDR2 FQNNGV. In DNA form, the CDR3 reads TGTACCAGCAGCCGTACAGAGTCCGATGGCTGCACCTTC. Its protein is CTSSRTESDGCTF.

The rearrangement links TRBV29-1 to TRBJ1-1; D is undetermined. Trimming removed 7 bases at V and 4 bases at J, with 13 bases between. The CDR3 is made up of 12 amino acids. Germline CDR1 is SQVTM and CDR2 is ANQGSEA. CDR3 bases: TGCAGCGCACGAACAGAGACCACTGAAGCTTTCTTT. Its translation is CSARTETTEAFF.

A note on this clonotype: One junction end disagrees with the germline gene, perhaps due to a read error. V is TRBV28 and J is TRBJ2-5; D perhaps matches TRBD1 (5 bases). The CDR3 covers 14 residues. Germline values: CDR1 MDHEN, CDR2 SYDVKM. The DNA of the CDR3 is TGTACCAGCAGTTTCTTTTACAGGCGCGGGACCCAGTACTTC. Translation: CTSSFFYRRGTQYF.

This clonotype was seen repeatedly, ten times or more. The chain joins TRBV29-1 to TRBJ2-5; D is possibly TRBD1 (6 bases). Per germline, CDR1 SQVTM and CDR2 ANQGSEA. Trimming took off 3 bases at V and 5 bases at J, with 19 bases between the two ends. CDR3 length: 15 amino acids. In DNA form, the CDR3 reads TGCAGCGTTGAGCCCCAACGAGGCAGGGGTGAGACCCAGTACTTC. Translated: CSVEPQRGRGETQYF.

This clonotype was recorded only once. The germline gene is not matched at one end of the junction; a read error may be the cause. The genes are TRBV14 and TRBJ2-7; D ambiguous. CDR3 length: 14 amino acids. In germline, CDR1 is SGHDN, CDR2 FVKESK. The CDR3 sequence: CASSQVGTSYKQYF. The CDR3 DNA reads TGTGCCAGCAGCCAAGTGGGCACCTCCTACAAGCAGTACTTC.

Comments on this clonotype: Germline is not matched at one junction end, which may reflect a read error. This chain links TRBV11-2 with TRBJ2-5; D is ambiguous. The CDR3 runs to 13 residues. Germline CDR1 reads SGHAT; CDR2 reads FQNNGV. CDR3: CTSSRGVEETQYF. DNA for the CDR3: TGTACCAGCAGCCGCGGAGTCGAGGAGACCCAGTACTTC. Complete variable domain (other parts from reference TRBV11-2 and TRBJ2-5): EAGVAQSPRYKIIEKRQSVAFWCNPISGHATLYWYQQILGQGPKLLIQFQNNGVVDDSQLPKDRFSAERLKGVDSTLKIQPAKLEDSAVYLCTSSRGVEETQYFGPGTRLLVL.

In regard to this clonotype: An end of the junction does not agree with germline; a read error may underlie this. This chain links TRBV11-2 with TRBJ2-7; no reliable D call. The germline V gene encodes CDR1 SGHAT and CDR2 FQNNGV. The CDR3 contains 12 residues. The CDR3 DNA reads TGTGACAGCAGCTTAGTAGGCTACGATCAGTACTTC. Protein product: CDSSLVGYDQYF.

This clonotype was recorded once. V gene TRBV6-5 combines with J gene TRBJ1-1; D possibly corresponds to TRBD1 (5 bases). CDR3 size: 14 residues. V lost 10 bases to trimming and J lost 8 bases, with 23 bases between them. Germline CDR1 and CDR2: MNHEY and SVGAGI. The CDR3 DNA reads as TGTGCCAACGTAAGTTCCGGGGCCAGACCCGAAGCTTTCTTT. Translating gives CANVSSGARPEAFF.

This clonotype was found once. The junction differs from germline at one of its ends, possibly a read error. The chain recombines TRBV11-2 with TRBJ2-7, with D possibly being TRBD2 (5 bases). Germline lookup yields CDR1 SGHAT and CDR2 FQNNGV. The CDR3 covers 15 residues. CDR3 sequence: CASSSNLEEKYEQYF. CDR3 sequence (DNA): TGTGCCAGCAGCTCCAATTTGGAGGAGAAATACGAGCAGTATTTC.

The V call is TRBV5-6, the J call TRBJ2-7; D is unclear. CDR1 and CDR2 (germline): SGHDT, YYEEEE. The V end was cut by 4 bases, the J end by 1 base, with 9 bases between. The CDR3 extends over 13 amino acids. This chain's CDR3 is CASSRILSYEQYF. CDR3 DNA: TGTGCCAGCAGCCGGATATTATCCTACGAGCAGTACTTC.

In the case of this clonotype: One base away lies a much larger clone, so this may be a sequencing read error. The chain carries TRBV6-6 and TRBJ2-1, with unresolved D. Germline V gene sequence: CDR1 MNHNY, CDR2 SVGAGI (reference sequence). The CDR3 consists of 16 residues. The CDR3 is CVSSYFGSTLGNEQFF. The CDR3 DNA is TGTGTCAGCAGTTACTTCGGCAGCACCCTGGGGAATGAGCAGTTCTTC.

With respect to this clonotype: An end of the junction differs from the germline gene, which may be a read error. V gene TRBV30 combines with J gene TRBJ2-7; 8 positions agree with TRBD1. CDR3 length equals 15 residues. Per germline, CDR1 GTSNPN and CDR2 SVGIG (reference sequence). The chain's CDR3 is CAWSVGPGGSYERYF. The CDR3 DNA sequence: TGTGCCTGGAGTGTAGGGCCAGGGGGCTCTTACGAGCGGTACTTC.

This chain links TRBV29-1 with TRBJ2-3; D not certain. V dropped 8 bases and J dropped 1 base, with 10 bases sitting between them. CDR1 is SQVTM and CDR2 is ANQGSEA in the germline V gene. This CDR3 region has 12 residues. CDR3 loop: CSLVSGTDTQYF. The CDR3 nucleotides read TGCAGCCTTGTGTCGGGCACAGATACGCAGTATTTT.

The rearrangement links TRBV28 to TRBJ2-1, with D maybe TRBD2 (5 bases). The V gene lost 5 bases and the J gene lost 7 bases, with 15 bases spanning the gap. The CDR3 loop spans 14 amino acids. CDR1 MDHEN and CDR2 SYDVKM come from the germline V gene. The DNA for the CDR3 is TGTGCCAGCAGTCCACCACACCGAGGGAATGAGCAGTTCTTC. It is translated as CASSPPHRGNEQFF.

Details on this clonotype: This clone may be a read error of a much larger clone one base away. This chain links TRBV29-1 with TRBJ2-1, with 7 bases lining up with TRBD2. This CDR3 is 14 amino acids long. Looked up from germline, CDR1 is SQVTM and CDR2 is ANQGSEA. In DNA form, the CDR3 reads TGCAGCGTTCCCGGGAGGCGATCCTACAATGAGCAGTTATTC. This sequence encodes CSVPGRRSYNEQLF.

A word on this clonotype: The junction departs from germline at one end; a sequencing error may be responsible. The rearrangement links TRBV12-3 or TRBV12-4 to TRBJ2-5, with 9 bases that match TRBD2. The CDR3 spans 14 residues. The chain's CDR3 is CATSLSAGGETQYF. The CDR3 DNA reads TGTGCCACCAGTCTAAGTGCGGGAGGGGAGACCCAGTACTTC.